This entry concerns a single TCR beta chain. This sample is part of a study of T cell responses to AZD1222 COVID-19 vaccine. Clones were sequenced by immunoSEQ multiplex PCR, and TCRdb holds only the in-frame ones, with some missing. The sample lists around 200,000 clones, roughly 94% seen once, with about 1.5% in the top ten. Trimming shortened V by 8 bases and J by 1 base, and 17 bases separated the two germline ends. Germline V gives CDR1 MNHEY, CDR2 SVGAGI. The CDR3 contains 15 residues. This material consisted of peripheral blood, taken 28 days after the second AZD1222 dose. The sequence derives from an adult who received the AZD1222 COVID-19 vaccine. J is TRBJ1-1 and V is TRBV6-5; no firm D call. The DNA of the CDR3 is TGTGCCAGCGACCGGAGGGCACAGCCGAACACTGAAGCTTTCTTT. Its protein product is CASDRRAQPNTEAFF.